The entry that follows covers one TCR beta chain sequence. The data stem from a study of T cell responses to AZD1222 COVID-19 vaccine. The protocol was immunoSEQ multiplex PCR, while the TCRdb copy is restricted to in-frame clones and leaves out a portion. Of approximately 130,000 clones in the sample, 90% were seen once. The CDR3 is made up of 15 amino acids. Germline CDR1 and CDR2: KGHSH and LQKENI. V dropped 3 bases and J dropped 4; count of bases not matched to a gene: 5. J is TRBJ2-7 and V is TRBV18; TRBD2 matches 11 bases. Sequencing used peripheral blood, obtained on day 0 of AZD1222 vaccination. The TCR sequence derives from an adult in good health. CDR3 DNA sequence: TGTGCCAGCTCACCCCCTAGCGGGAGGAGATACGAGCAGTACTTC. It encodes CASSPPSGRRYEQYF.